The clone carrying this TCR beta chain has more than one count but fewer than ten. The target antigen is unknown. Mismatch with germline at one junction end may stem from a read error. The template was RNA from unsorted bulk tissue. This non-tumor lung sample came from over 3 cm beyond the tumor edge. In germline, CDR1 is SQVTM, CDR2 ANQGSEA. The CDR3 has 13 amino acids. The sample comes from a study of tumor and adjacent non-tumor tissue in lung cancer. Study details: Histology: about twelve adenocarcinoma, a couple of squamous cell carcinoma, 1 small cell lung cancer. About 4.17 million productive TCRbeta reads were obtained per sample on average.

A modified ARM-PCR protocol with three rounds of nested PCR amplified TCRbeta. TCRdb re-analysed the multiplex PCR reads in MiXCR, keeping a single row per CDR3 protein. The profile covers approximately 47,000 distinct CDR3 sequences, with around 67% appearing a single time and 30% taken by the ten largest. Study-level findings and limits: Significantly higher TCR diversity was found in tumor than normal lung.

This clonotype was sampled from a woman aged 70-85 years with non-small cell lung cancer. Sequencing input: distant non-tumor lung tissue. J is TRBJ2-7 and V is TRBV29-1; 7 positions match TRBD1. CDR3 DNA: TGCAGCGTTGACTTGAACAGGGGTTACGAGCGGTACTTC. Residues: CSVDLNRGYERYF.